Below are 32 T cell receptor beta chains sequenced from a single sample in a study of T cells after yellow fever vaccination. TCRdb recomputed calls from the 5' RACE reads with MiXCR, one row per CDR3 protein. The table records a few hundred thousand distinct CDR3 sequences, around 7% of them present only once. Source: PBMCs, taken 45 days after the first yellow fever vaccination. These receptor sequences come from a young man who received the YFV17D yellow fever vaccine.

The sample holds a few counts of this clonotype. The CDR3 coding sequence is TGTGCCAGCAGTTCTCACCGTATATTCTCCTACGAGCAGTACTTC. It yields the protein CASSSHRIFSYEQYF. The chain employs TRBV11-2 and TRBJ2-7; unclear D gene. The CDR3 has 15 residues. V shed 6 bases and J shed 0 bases, with 15 bases lying between them. Germline assignment: CDR1 SGHAT and CDR2 FQNNGV.

The chain uses TRBV29-1 and TRBJ2-5; 9 bases map to TRBD1. Germline trimming cut 6 bases from V and 3 bases from J; bases unmatched to any gene: 8. Germline assignment: CDR1 SQVTM and CDR2 ANQGSEA. The CDR3 has 14 residues. CDR3 nucleotide sequence: TGCAGCGTGCGTTCGACAGGGGGGGAAGAGACCCAGTACTTC. Residues: CSVRSTGGEETQYF.

This clonotype was seen many times. The chain links TRBV3-1 to TRBJ2-3; a weak D match, TRBD1 (5 bases). In germline, CDR1 is LGHDT, CDR2 YNNKEL (reference sequence). The CDR3 totals 16 residues. V lost 4 bases to trimming and J lost 1 base, with 15 bases between them. CDR3 sequence: CASSPPPTRGTDTQYF. CDR3 DNA: TGTGCCAGCAGCCCCCCCCCTACCAGGGGCACAGATACGCAGTATTTT.

Only a few counts were recorded for this clonotype. The chain is built from TRBV12-3 or TRBV12-4 and TRBJ1-4; a weak D match, TRBD1 (6 bases). Trimming shortened V by 1 base and J by 10 bases, and 16 bases separated the two germline ends. The CDR3 is 15 amino acids. The CDR3 nucleotides read TGTGCCAGCAGTTTAGGGACAGCCACCCGCGTAAAACTGTTTTTT. Encoded protein: CASSLGTATRVKLFF.

This clonotype was detected a few times. The V and J genes are TRBV13 and TRBJ2-5; TRBD1 matches at 9 bases. The V and J ends lost 5 bases and 4 bases, in that order; junction bases with no gene match: 8. CDR3 length: 15 amino acids. Germline assignment: CDR1 PRHDT and CDR2 FYEKMQ (reference sequence). The CDR3 DNA reads as TGTGCCAGCAGCGATCAGGGACAGGGAGGAGAGACCCAGTACTTC. Translation: CASSDQGQGGETQYF.

The chain carries TRBV20-1 and TRBJ1-1; no clear D gene. The CDR3 has 13 amino acids. Germline CDR1 is DFQATT and CDR2 is SNEGSKA (reference sequence). Trimming pared 3 bases from V and 0 bases from J, leaving 8 bases between. CDR3 residues: CSASRRMNTEAFF. The CDR3 DNA sequence: TGCAGTGCTAGCAGACGAATGAACACTGAAGCTTTCTTT.

The J gene is TRBJ2-2, the V gene TRBV30; D is unclear. CDR3 size: 13 residues. The germline V gene encodes CDR1 GTSNPN and CDR2 SVGIG (reference sequence). The V and J ends lost 0 bases and 10 bases respectively, with 12 bases between them. CDR3: CAWSVDLLLELFF. The CDR3 nucleotides read TGTGCCTGGAGTGTAGATTTACTCCTGGAGCTGTTTTTT.

The rearrangement uses TRBV18 and TRBJ2-7; possibly TRBD1 for D (6 bases). The CDR3 consists of 14 residues. Germline V gives CDR1 KGHSH, CDR2 LQKENI. With 1 base removed from V and 2 bases from J, the gap between germline ends came to 9 bases. This CDR3 is CASSPRRGAYEQYF. The CDR3 region has the DNA TGTGCCAGCTCACCACGCAGGGGTGCCTACGAGCAGTACTTC.

The sample holds a few counts of this clonotype. This chain joins TRBV28 and TRBJ2-6, with D perhaps given as TRBD1 or TRBD2 (5 bases each). The CDR3 runs to 16 residues. V dropped 6 bases and J dropped 0 bases, with 12 bases sitting between them. CDR1 is MDHEN, CDR2 SYDVKM, per germline. The CDR3, as DNA: TGTGCCAGCAGGGGGATGAGGGGCTCTGGGGCCAACGTCCTGACTTTC. Amino acids: CASRGMRGSGANVLTF.

This clonotype was recorded many times. CDR3 protein: CSATLTETQYF. The DNA for the CDR3 is TGCAGTGCTACACTAACTGAGACCCAGTACTTC. The chain links TRBV20-1 to TRBJ2-5; D gene unclear. Germline values: CDR1 DFQATT, CDR2 SNEGSKA (reference sequence). CDR3 size: 11 residues. V dropped 4 bases and J dropped 5 bases, with 8 bases sitting between them.

This clonotype was picked up many times. The chain employs TRBV2 and TRBJ2-1; unclear D gene. Germline CDR1 and CDR2: SNHLY and FYNNEI. This CDR3 contains 12 residues. Trimming removed 8 bases from V and 8 bases from J, with 13 bases in between. CDR3 region: CASHGDGDEQFF. The CDR3 DNA follows: TGTGCCAGCCACGGAGATGGCGATGAGCAGTTCTTC.

For this clonotype: A read error may produce the germline difference seen at one junction end. The CDR3 here is CASSLTGRENTEAFF. In DNA form, the CDR3 reads TGTGCCAGCAGCCTAACAGGGAGGGAGAACACTGAAGCTTTCTTT. The V call is TRBV7-3, the J call TRBJ1-1; maybe TRBD1 (6 bases). Germline V lookup: CDR1 SGHTA, CDR2 FQGTGA. This CDR3 has 15 amino acids.

The V call is TRBV29-1, the J call TRBJ2-7; D not resolved. CDR1 is SQVTM and CDR2 is ANQGSEA in the germline V gene. The CDR3 loop spans 12 amino acids. With 1 base removed from V and 5 bases from J, the gap between germline ends came to 9 bases. The CDR3 coding sequence is TGCAGCGTTGAAGGCCCGAGGAACGAGCAGTACTTC. It encodes CSVEGPRNEQYF.

V is TRBV20-1 and J is TRBJ2-5; TRBD1 agrees at 8 bases. The V and J ends lost 1 base and 5 bases, in that order; junction bases with no gene match: 6. In germline, CDR1 is DFQATT, CDR2 SNEGSKA (reference sequence). The CDR3 has 14 amino acids. The CDR3 bases are TGCAGTGCTAGAGGGACAGGGACCGGCGAGACCCAGTACTTC. Residues: CSARGTGTGETQYF.

The chain uses TRBV27 and TRBJ2-7; no clear D. The V gene lost 2 bases and the J gene lost 0 bases, with 11 bases spanning the gap. The CDR3 contains 15 residues. Germline CDR1 MNHEY, CDR2 SMNVEV (reference sequence). CDR3 DNA: TGTGCCAGCAGTTTAGTGGCCAGCAGCTCCTACGAGCAGTACTTC. Encoded protein: CASSLVASSSYEQYF.

This clonotype turned up a few times. This chain uses TRBV20-1 with TRBJ2-5, with 8 bases that match TRBD2. Germline assignment: CDR1 DFQATT and CDR2 SNEGSKA (reference sequence). The CDR3 is 14 residues long. The CDR3 nucleotides are TGCAGCGTCGATAGCGGGGTCTACCAAGAGACCCAGTACTTC. Its protein product is CSVDSGVYQETQYF.

The chain has TRBV10-2 and TRBJ2-5, with a tentative D call TRBD1 (5 bases). CDR1 is WSHSY, CDR2 SAAADI, per germline. CDR3 size: 14 residues. Trimming took 6 bases from V and 5 from J, leaving 16 bases between them. In nucleotides, the CDR3 is TGCGCCAGCAGCAAAGGGGCGGCAATCGAGACCCAGTACTTC. Protein: CASSKGAAIETQYF.

The V call is TRBV7-9, the J call TRBJ1-2; D call uncertain. Trimming removed 1 base at V and 0 bases at J, with 15 bases between. CDR1 is SEHNR, CDR2 FQNEAQ, per germline (reference sequence). This CDR3 has 17 residues. The CDR3 region has the DNA TGTGCCAGCAGCTTAGGCGATCTAGAAGAAGCTAACTATGGCTACACCTTC. Its translation is CASSLGDLEEANYGYTF.

The CDR3 here is CASSHRTGEPFGEQYF. The CDR3 coding sequence is TGTGCCAGCAGCCACAGGACAGGGGAACCCTTTGGGGAGCAGTACTTC. V and J are TRBV3-1 and TRBJ2-7; TRBD1 aligns across 9 bases. The CDR3 extends over 16 amino acids. Germline CDR1 LGHDT, CDR2 YNNKEL (reference sequence). V was clipped by 3 bases and J by 7 bases; unmatched bases: 13.

This clonotype was counted a few times. The chain is built from TRBV7-2 and TRBJ2-1; D is ambiguous. The CDR3 consists of 14 residues. Per germline, CDR1 SGHTA and CDR2 FQGNSA. V was trimmed by 6 bases and J by 6 bases, leaving 15 bases between them. The CDR3 region has the DNA TGTGCCAGCAGTAGCCATACTTTAGCCAATGAGCAGTTCTTC. Amino acid sequence: CASSSHTLANEQFF.

The chain is built from TRBV4-3 and TRBJ1-5; no reliable D call. Germline CDR1 is LGHNA and CDR2 is YSLEER. Between the trimmed V and J ends, which lost 1 base and 3 bases, there was a span of 7 bases. CDR3 length equals 14 residues. The chain's CDR3 is CASSQVTYNQPQHF. DNA for the CDR3: TGCGCCAGCAGCCAAGTAACGTACAATCAGCCCCAGCATTTT.

Points on this clonotype: The conserved final phenylalanine or tryptophan is absent from the CDR3, which likely points to a read error. The chain carries TRBV5-8 and TRBJ2-7; D ambiguous. This CDR3 contains 14 residues. V was shortened by 0 bases and J by 1 base, with 8 bases between the two germline ends. Germline V gives CDR1 SGHTS, CDR2 YDEGEE. The CDR3 protein is CASSLGPRSYEQYL. In nucleotides, the CDR3 is TGTGCCAGCAGCTTGGGGCCCCGATCCTACGAGCAGTACCTC.

The V and J genes are TRBV12-3 or TRBV12-4 and TRBJ1-1, with no clear D. This CDR3 has 14 residues. V lost 6 bases, J lost 1 base, and 12 bases lay in between. CDR3: CASRPPDGNTEAFF. The CDR3 DNA sequence: TGTGCCAGCAGGCCGCCCGACGGGAACACTGAAGCTTTCTTT.

Concerning this clonotype: The junction and the germline gene differ at one end; a read error may be behind it. The chain links TRBV4-2 to TRBJ1-4; TRBD1 aligns across 7 bases. This CDR3 contains 17 residues. CDR1 and CDR2 (germline): LGHNA, YNFKEQ. The CDR3 spells CASSQDRAPSTNEKLFF. CDR3 DNA: TGTGCCAGCAGTCAAGACAGGGCCCCATCAACTAATGAAAAACTGTTTTTT.

This sequence joins TRBV5-1 and TRBJ1-2, with TRBD1 as a possible D gene (5 bases). The CDR3 spans 16 residues. V lost 4 bases to trimming and J lost 2 bases, with 18 bases between them. The germline CDR1 and CDR2 sequences are SGHRS and YFSETQ. This CDR3 reads CASSIVGGEGNYGYTF. CDR3 nucleotides: TGCGCCAGCAGCATCGTCGGCGGGGAGGGGAACTATGGCTACACCTTC.

This sequence joins TRBV4-2 and TRBJ2-4, with TRBD2 matching 15 bases. The CDR3 has 15 amino acids. Germline V lookup: CDR1 LGHNA, CDR2 YNFKEQ. Trimming removed 4 bases from V and 8 bases from J; junction bases left unmatched: 3. The CDR3 sequence: CASSPRTSGGDIQYF. CDR3 nucleotide sequence: TGTGCCAGCAGCCCTCGGACTAGCGGGGGGGACATTCAGTACTTC.

This clonotype was counted between two and nine times. This chain uses TRBV6-6 with TRBJ1-1; the D gene is possibly TRBD1 (5 bases). The germline V gene has CDR1 MNHNY and CDR2 SVGAGI (reference sequence). This CDR3 is 11 amino acids long. V shed 6 bases and J shed 8 bases, with 10 bases lying between them. Written as DNA, the CDR3 is TGTGCCAGCAGGCGCGCAGGGGAAGCTTTCTTT. Encoded protein: CASRRAGEAFF.

This rearrangement joins TRBV11-2 to TRBJ2-4, with 8 bases aligning to TRBD1. J lost 6 bases, V lost 5 bases, and 6 bases had no gene match. Germline V lookup: CDR1 SGHAT, CDR2 FQNNGV. The CDR3 length is 14 residues. CDR3 DNA sequence: TGTGCCAGCAGCCTCGGGACAGGTAGAAACATTCAGTACTTC. As protein: CASSLGTGRNIQYF. The whole variable domain, remainder taken from reference TRBV11-2 and TRBJ2-4, is EAGVAQSPRYKIIEKRQSVAFWCNPISGHATLYWYQQILGQGPKLLIQFQNNGVVDDSQLPKDRFSAERLKGVDSTLKIQPAKLEDSAVYLCASSLGTGRNIQYFGAGTRLSVL.

There are a few counts of this clonotype. The rearrangement uses TRBV5-1 and TRBJ1-2; D is perhaps TRBD1 (5 bases). Looked up from germline, CDR1 is SGHRS and CDR2 is YFSETQ. The CDR3 loop spans 14 amino acids. The V gene lost 4 bases and the J gene lost 6 bases, with 16 bases spanning the gap. For the CDR3, the DNA is TGCGCCAGCAGCCTTATTCCTCGAGGGGATGGCTACACCTTC. It is translated as CASSLIPRGDGYTF.

The chain has TRBV5-1 and TRBJ2-5, with D tentatively TRBD1 (6 bases). V was trimmed by 6 bases and J by 1 base, leaving 13 bases between them. This CDR3 contains 14 residues. Germline lookup yields CDR1 SGHRS and CDR2 YFSETQ. CDR3 protein: CASTQGGLQETQYF. DNA for the CDR3: TGCGCCAGCACCCAAGGGGGTCTCCAAGAGACCCAGTACTTC.

This clonotype has only a few counts. The chain employs TRBV7-2 and TRBJ1-5; D remains ambiguous. The CDR3 has 17 amino acids. Trimming took off 5 bases at V and 1 base at J, with 18 bases between the two ends. Germline CDR1 SGHTA, CDR2 FQGNSA. The CDR3 here is CASSPTVYGESNQPQHF. The CDR3 DNA reads as TGTGCCAGCAGCCCGACGGTTTACGGGGAAAGCAATCAGCCCCAGCATTTT.

This clonotype was seen more than once but under ten times. This chain joins TRBV5-6 and TRBJ1-1, with a possible D match to TRBD1 (6 bases). CDR3 length: 13 amino acids. The V end was cut by 4 bases, the J end by 11 bases, with 18 bases between. Germline V gene sequence: CDR1 SGHDT, CDR2 YYEEEE. CDR3 protein: CASSPLQGTGAFF. DNA of the CDR3: TGTGCCAGCAGCCCGTTGCAGGGAACAGGGGCTTTCTTT.